This TCR beta chain was sequenced for a study of Graves' ophthalmopathy and Graves' hyperthyroidism. The study, taken as a whole, reports: Ophthalmopathy versus stable hyperthyroidism: 13-signature model gave less than 90% sensitivity, less than 82% specificity.

Germline-derived CDR1 and CDR2 are SGHRS and YFSETQ. V lost 2 bases, J lost 0 bases, and 12 bases lay in between. The CDR3 loop spans 16 amino acids. The authors amplified TCR beta CDR3 regions, and they did so from RNA transcripts for repertoire sequencing. RT-PCR in the first round used HTBI primers; a second-round multiplex PCR followed. TCRdb redid the calling of the multiplex PCR reads with MiXCR, one entry per CDR3 protein. This sample carries a few hundred thousand distinct CDR3 sequences, about 16% of them seen once, and the ten largest clones take around 1.4%. Reliance was placed on clinical symptoms, serum thyroxine, TRAb, thyroid ultrasound and orbital computed tomography for diagnosis. This clonotype was seen at least ten times. The antigen remains undetermined.

V and J are TRBV5-1 and TRBJ1-3; TRBD1 might be the D (5 bases). The sequence was collected from a woman in her late teens or twenties with Graves' ophthalmopathy. The sample comprised peripheral blood. The CDR3 loop is CASSLGQGLSGNTIYF. The DNA for the CDR3 is TGCGCCAGCAGCTTAGGGCAGGGTCTCTCTGGAAACACCATATATTTT. The variable domain in full, completed from reference TRBV5-1 and TRBJ1-3, reads KAGVTQTPRYLIKTRGQQVTLSCSPISGHRSVSWYQQTPGQGLQFLFEYFSETQRNKGNFPGRFSGRQFSNSRSEMNVSTLELGDSALYLCASSLGQGLSGNTIYFGEGSWLTVV.